The 21 T cell receptor beta chains given below trace back to one sample, sequenced in a study of OX40 agonist ivuxolimab in advanced cancers. Sequencing was performed with immunoSEQ multiplex PCR; in TCRdb, only in-frame clones are kept and a portion is missing. Of about 98,000 clones in the sample, about nine tenths were seen once. The specimen was CD4+ or CD8+ T cells sorted from blood, collected in a trial of the OX40 agonist ivuxolimab. The receptors shown here come from an adult with an advanced solid tumor such as melanoma, head and neck, liver or kidney cancer.

The chain couples TRBV5-1 to TRBJ1-4, with no clear D. Trimming removed 4 bases at V and 0 bases at J, with 10 bases between. Germline values: CDR1 SGHRS, CDR2 YFSETQ. The CDR3 totals 15 residues. The CDR3 loop reads CASSLQFATNEKLFF. CDR3 bases: TGCGCCAGCAGCCTACAGTTTGCAACTAATGAAAAACTGTTTTTT.

The chain uses TRBV28 and TRBJ2-2; D possibly corresponds to TRBD2 (5 bases). The V end was cut by 10 bases, the J end by 3 bases, with 12 bases between. CDR3 length: 13 amino acids. Germline loops: CDR1 MDHEN, CDR2 SYDVKM. The CDR3 nucleotides are TGTGCCACCCCTTCGAGGGACACCGGGGAGCTGTTTTTT. This codes for CATPSRDTGELFF. Together with reference TRBV28 and TRBJ2-2, the CDR3 gives the full variable domain: DVKVTQSSRYLVKRTGEKVFLECVQDMDHENMFWYRQDPGLGLRLIYFSYDVKMKEKGDIPEGYSVSREKKERFSLILESASTNQTSMYLCATPSRDTGELFFGEGSRLTVL.

CDR3 loop: CASRGVGEKLFF. The CDR3 nucleotides read TGTGCCAGCAGGGGCGTAGGTGAAAAACTGTTTTTT. The V gene is TRBV7-2, the J gene TRBJ1-4; D gene unclear. The germline CDR1 and CDR2 sequences are SGHTA and FQGNSA. This CDR3 region has 12 residues. Trimming left V 6 bases short and J 7 bases short, with 9 bases between.

This clone was counted once. This chain joins TRBV19 and TRBJ1-1; D uncertain. The V gene's germline CDR1 is LNHDA and CDR2 SQIVND (reference sequence). The CDR3 is 14 amino acids. Trimming removed 4 bases from V and 5 bases from J, with 14 bases in between. The CDR3 here is CASSREGLGTEAFF. The DNA of the CDR3 is TGTGCCAGTAGTAGGGAAGGGCTGGGAACTGAAGCTTTCTTT.

V gene TRBV5-5 combines with J gene TRBJ1-1, with no clear D. Germline V CDR1 and CDR2: SGHKS, YYEKEE (reference sequence). This CDR3 contains 13 residues. The V end lost 2 bases, the J end lost 1 base, and 6 bases lay between the germline ends. The CDR3 DNA reads as TGTGCCAGCAGCTTTGGAGAGAACACTGAAGCTTTCTTT. Residues: CASSFGENTEAFF.

J is TRBJ1-1 and V is TRBV10-3, with TRBD1 as a possible D gene (5 bases). V was trimmed by 5 bases and J by 1 base, leaving 17 bases between them. CDR1 ENHRY and CDR2 SYGVKD come from the germline V gene. The CDR3 has 16 amino acids. The CDR3 DNA reads TGTGCCATCAGTAGGTACCTGGGGGGGGAGAACACTGAAGCTTTCTTT. It codes for CAISRYLGGENTEAFF.

This clone showed up just once. The chain has TRBV27 and TRBJ2-5; weak D call: TRBD1 (5 bases). The V end lost 3 bases, the J end lost 8 bases, and 7 bases lay between the germline ends. The CDR3 contains 11 residues. From germline, CDR1 is MNHEY and CDR2 SMNVEV (reference sequence). In nucleotides, the CDR3 is TGTGCCAGCAGTTTGGGGCAAACCCAGTACTTC. As protein: CASSLGQTQYF.

The V gene is TRBV6-5, the J gene TRBJ2-3; D unresolved. The CDR3 totals 14 residues. Looked up from germline, CDR1 is MNHEY and CDR2 is SVGAGI. The V and J ends lost 0 bases and 5 bases respectively, with 9 bases between them. The CDR3 region has the DNA TGTGCCAGCAGTTACTCCCTCTCCCAAGATACGCAGTATTTT. Translating it yields CASSYSLSQDTQYF.

This clone was picked up a small number of times. V usage is TRBV2 and J usage is TRBJ1-1, with D uncertain. Between the trimmed V and J ends, which lost 7 bases and 1 base, there was a span of 1 base. The length of the CDR3 is 10 residues. Germline CDR1 and CDR2: SNHLY and FYNNEI. The DNA for the CDR3 is TGTGCCAGCACGAACACTGAAGCTTTCTTT. Protein: CASTNTEAFF.

This clone was seen just once. For the CDR3, the DNA is TGTGCCAGCTCACCAGGGGGACAGTCGGATGGCTACACCTTC. It encodes CASSPGGQSDGYTF. This chain joins TRBV18 and TRBJ1-2; TRBD1 agrees at 7 bases. CDR1 is KGHSH, CDR2 LQKENI, per germline. The CDR3 has 14 amino acids. The V gene end was trimmed by 2 bases and the J gene end by 6 bases; junction bases not matched to a gene: 6.

V gene TRBV9 combines with J gene TRBJ2-3; D gene unclear. Looked up from germline, CDR1 is SGDLS and CDR2 is YYNGEE. Trimming removed 1 base from V and 0 bases from J, with 9 bases in between. This CDR3 spans 15 amino acids. This CDR3 is CASSVQASSTDTQYF. Written as DNA, the CDR3 is TGTGCCAGCAGCGTACAAGCGTCTAGCACAGATACGCAGTATTTT.

The CDR3 region is CASSFPTTAGEKLFF. For the CDR3, the DNA is TGTGCCAGCAGTTTCCCCACTACAGCGGGGGAAAAACTGTTTTTT. This chain uses TRBV28 with TRBJ1-4, with D uncertain. V lost 3 bases and J lost 8, with 16 bases in between. The CDR3 extends over 15 amino acids. CDR1 MDHEN and CDR2 SYDVKM come from the germline V gene.

This chain joins TRBV7-2 and TRBJ1-1; D not certain. The CDR3 is 13 residues long. The V and J ends lost 0 bases and 4 bases respectively, with 6 bases between them. Germline CDR1 and CDR2: SGHTA and FQGNSA. Here the CDR3 DNA reads TGTGCCAGCAGCTTAGCTTCCAGCACTGAAGCTTTCTTT. Protein: CASSLASSTEAFF. Complete variable domain (other parts from reference TRBV7-2 and TRBJ1-1): GAGVSQSPSNKVTEKGKDVELRCDPISGHTALYWYRQSLGQGLEFLIYFQGNSAPDKSGLPSDRFSAERTGGSVSTLTIQRTQQEDSAVYLCASSLASSTEAFFGQGTRLTVV.

This sequence joins TRBV7-8 and TRBJ2-3, with 9 bases matching TRBD2. Germline V lookup: CDR1 SGHVS, CDR2 FQNEAQ. J gave up 2 bases and V 5 bases, and 8 bases lay outside the gene matches. CDR3 length: 16 residues. This CDR3 is CASSPLAGGSTDTQYF. The CDR3 nucleotides are TGTGCCAGCAGCCCTCTGGCGGGAGGGTCCACAGATACGCAGTATTTT.

The J gene is TRBJ2-5, the V gene TRBV9; TRBD2 matches 7 bases. CDR3 length equals 14 residues. V was clipped by 0 bases and J by 5 bases; unmatched bases: 4. CDR1 SGDLS and CDR2 YYNGEE come from the germline V gene. The CDR3 sequence: CASSVGGGAETQYF. CDR3 nucleotide sequence: TGTGCCAGCAGCGTAGGGGGAGGGGCGGAGACCCAGTACTTC.

The gene calls are TRBV18 and TRBJ2-5; 8 bases line up with TRBD2. V lost 2 bases to trimming and J lost 5 bases; unmatched junction nucleotides: 10. CDR1 and CDR2 from the germline V gene are KGHSH and LQKENI. The CDR3 contains 16 residues. The CDR3 DNA sequence: TGTGCCAGCTCACCAGGCACTAGCGGTTTGTTGGAGACCCAGTACTTC. Its protein product is CASSPGTSGLLETQYF.

This clone has only a few counts. This chain connects TRBV11-2 to TRBJ1-1, with a possible D match to TRBD1 (5 bases). In germline, CDR1 is SGHAT, CDR2 FQNNGV. The CDR3 runs to 13 residues. V was clipped by 4 bases and J by 8 bases, with 14 bases between them. The CDR3 DNA sequence: TGTGCCAGCAGCTCGGGGCTCCGCCGGGAAGCTTTCTTT. Its translation is CASSSGLRREAFF.

The V gene is TRBV5-1, the J gene TRBJ2-3; the D gene could be TRBD1 or TRBD2 (5 bases each). The CDR3 loop spans 13 amino acids. Germline V CDR1 and CDR2: SGHRS, YFSETQ. Trimming stripped 7 bases from V and 11 bases from J, with 20 bases between. The CDR3 bases are TGCGCCAGCTCCCCGGGACCTTCGCTGGTGCAGTATTTT. Residues: CASSPGPSLVQYF.

V and J are TRBV27 and TRBJ1-1; weak D call: TRBD1 (5 bases). With 3 bases removed from V and 2 bases from J, the gap between germline ends came to 13 bases. This CDR3 has 15 amino acids. Per germline, CDR1 MNHEY and CDR2 SMNVEV (reference sequence). In DNA form, the CDR3 reads TGTGCCAGCAGTTTGGCCCGGGGGTTAAACACTGAAGCTTTCTTT. This translates into CASSLARGLNTEAFF.

The J gene is TRBJ1-2, the V gene TRBV28, with 8 bases that match TRBD1. The ends lost 6 bases at V and 6 bases at J; junction bases unmatched: 3. Germline CDR1 MDHEN, CDR2 SYDVKM. This CDR3 is 12 amino acids long. CDR3 region: CASRSTGDGYTF. For the CDR3, the DNA is TGTGCCAGCAGGTCGACAGGGGATGGCTACACCTTC.

This rearrangement joins TRBV27 to TRBJ1-2; D may be TRBD1 (6 bases). Trimming removed 6 bases at V and 4 bases at J, with 12 bases between. The CDR3 totals 13 residues. Germline V gene data show CDR1 as MNHEY and CDR2 as SMNVEV (reference sequence). The CDR3 protein is CASSLQGRYGYTF. The CDR3, as DNA: TGTGCCAGCAGCTTACAGGGACGCTATGGCTACACCTTC.